This T cell receptor (beta chain) was sequenced for a study of vaccination and CD4 T cells after COVID-19. CDR3 length: 16 amino acids. With 4 bases removed from V and 1 base from J, the gap between germline ends came to 16 bases. CDR1 is SNHLY and CDR2 is FYNNEI in the germline V gene. Treatment noted: approximately nine-day PBMC culture with coronavirus spike peptide pools or control peptides (ViraFEST assay). Each well held roughly 2 million PBMCs in IL-2 (approximately 10 IU/ml) medium with 10 ug/ml peptide pools. Once obtained from cultured CD4+ T cells, the DNA was sequenced using the Oncomine TCR Beta short-read assay. TCRdb independently ran MiXCR on the PCR reads; one entry per CDR3 protein. The sample holds 11,000 or so distinct CDR3 sequences, around 64% seen once. Points on this clonotype: The antigen is unknown.

The rearrangement uses TRBV2 and TRBJ2-5, with a weak D call TRBD2 (7 bases). Input material: CD4+ T cells from blood, cultured in vitro. This receptor was taken from a human donor who had recovered from COVID-19. The CDR3 spells CASSVAGGGPQETQYF. Here the CDR3 DNA reads TGTGCCAGCAGTGTAGCCGGCGGGGGCCCCCAAGAGACCCAGTACTTC.